Presented here are 4 T cell receptor beta chains from one specimen sequenced in a study of cytomegalovirus exposure and HLA in healthy donors. Method: immunoSEQ multiplex PCR; TCRdb's copy keeps in-frame clones and lacks some. The sample has around 130,000 clones; 70% to 90% are singletons. The source material was PBMCs. All receptors derive from a woman aged 25 to 39 in good health and CMV-seronegative.

The chain recombines TRBV10-3 with TRBJ2-7; TRBD1 matches 9 bases. The CDR3 has 14 residues. Germline V CDR1 and CDR2: ENHRY, SYGVKD. V shed 11 bases, J shed 7 bases, and the junction held 15 bases outside the gene matches. Here the CDR3 reads CALSTGTGNHEQYF. DNA of the CDR3: TGTGCCCTTTCGACCGGGACAGGGAATCATGAGCAGTACTTC.

The chain recombines TRBV5-1 with TRBJ1-2, with 7 bases lining up with TRBD1. CDR1 is SGHRS, CDR2 YFSETQ, per germline. The length of the CDR3 is 15 residues. V lost 4 bases and J lost 7; bases outside the gene matches: 13. The CDR3 sequence: CASSLEQGRSGGYTF. In nucleotides, the CDR3 is TGCGCCAGCAGCCTAGAACAGGGGAGGAGCGGTGGCTACACCTTC.

The rearrangement links TRBV7-2 to TRBJ2-7, with 15 bases that match TRBD2. The length of the CDR3 is 17 residues. CDR1 and CDR2 from the germline V gene are SGHTA and FQGNSA. V lost 4 bases, J lost 3 bases, and 7 bases stayed unmatched. Here the CDR3 DNA reads TGTGCCAGCAGCTCCGGACTAGCGGGGGGGGAGGTCTACGAGCAGTACTTC. Translated: CASSSGLAGGEVYEQYF.

The chain recombines TRBV4-1 with TRBJ2-3; 8 positions match TRBD2. V lost 1 base and J lost 8; bases outside the gene matches: 11. Germline-derived CDR1 and CDR2 are MGHRA and YSYEKL. CDR3 length equals 16 residues. CDR3 in DNA: TGCGCCAGCAGCCAAGTCAGCGGGGGCCGGGGGGCTACGCAGTATTTT. Protein sequence: CASSQVSGGRGATQYF.